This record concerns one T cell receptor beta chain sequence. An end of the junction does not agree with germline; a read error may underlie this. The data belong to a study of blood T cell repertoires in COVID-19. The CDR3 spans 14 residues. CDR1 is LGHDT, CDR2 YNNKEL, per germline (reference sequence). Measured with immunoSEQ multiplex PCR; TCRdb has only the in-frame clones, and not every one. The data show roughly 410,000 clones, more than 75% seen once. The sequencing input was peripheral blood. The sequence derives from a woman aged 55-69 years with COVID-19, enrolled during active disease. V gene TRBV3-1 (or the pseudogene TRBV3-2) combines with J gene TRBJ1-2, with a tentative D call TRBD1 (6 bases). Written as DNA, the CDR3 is TGTGCCAGCACCCAAAGGGGGGGAGGCTATGGCTACACCTTC. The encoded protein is CASTQRGGGYGYTF.